These 6 T cell receptor beta chains were all obtained from the same sample, sequenced in a study of neoadjuvant anti-PD-1 for oral cavity cancer. TCRdb keeps only in-frame clones here, not all; method: immunoSEQ multiplex PCR. The table has under 7,000 clones, 74% seen once. The sample in question was PBMCs, obtained before nivolumab (anti-PD-1) treatment. The receptors here all came from a person aged 40 to 85 with oral cavity squamous cell carcinoma.

V usage is TRBV28 and J usage is TRBJ1-2; D not certain. V lost 3 bases to trimming and J lost 9 bases, with 17 bases between them. Per the germline V gene, CDR1 is MDHEN and CDR2 is SYDVKM. The CDR3 has 14 amino acids. CDR3 in amino acids: CASSFWADGFSYTF. For the CDR3, the DNA is TGTGCCAGCAGTTTCTGGGCAGATGGTTTCAGCTACACCTTC.

The genes are TRBV5-4 and TRBJ2-1; D might be TRBD2 (7 bases). CDR1 SGHNT and CDR2 YYREEE come from the germline V gene (reference sequence). This CDR3 region has 17 residues. V shed 0 bases and J shed 0 bases, with 13 bases lying between them. CDR3 loop: CASSLGGGASSYNEQFF. CDR3 in DNA: TGTGCCAGCAGCTTGGGAGGGGGGGCTAGCTCCTACAATGAGCAGTTCTTC.

V is TRBV5-6 and J is TRBJ2-1; D unclear. The V end was cut by 3 bases, the J end by 5 bases, with 15 bases between. This CDR3 has 15 amino acids. Per germline, CDR1 SGHDT and CDR2 YYEEEE. CDR3 nucleotide sequence: TGTGCCAGCAGCTCCTTGGGAAAGGCGGACAATGAGCAGTTCTTC. As protein: CASSSLGKADNEQFF. The full variable domain, with the rest looked up from reference TRBV5-6 and TRBJ2-1, is DAGVTQSPTHLIKTRGQQVTLRCSPKSGHDTVSWYQQALGQGPQFIFQYYEEEERQRGNFPDRFSGHQFPNYSSELNVNALLLGDSALYLCASSSLGKADNEQFFGPGTRLTVL.

This rearrangement joins TRBV9 to TRBJ2-5; 11 nucleotides line up with TRBD2. CDR1 is SGDLS and CDR2 is YYNGEE in the germline V gene. V shed 2 bases, J shed 5 bases, and the junction held 5 bases outside the gene matches. There are 15 residues in the CDR3. In DNA form, the CDR3 reads TGTGCCAGCAGCGTTAGCGGGGGGGCTTGGGAGACCCAGTACTTC. Amino acid sequence: CASSVSGGAWETQYF.

This rearrangement joins TRBV28 to TRBJ1-2; the D gene is possibly TRBD1 (5 bases). The CDR3 sequence is 13 residues long. CDR1 and CDR2 from the germline V gene are MDHEN and SYDVKM. Trimming cost V 7 bases and J 5 bases, with 14 bases left between them. CDR3 DNA sequence: TGTGCCAGCACCCCCTTCAGGGTATATGGCTACACCTTC. Translation gives CASTPFRVYGYTF.

The gene calls are TRBV7-9 and TRBJ1-2, with D unclear. The CDR3 covers 14 residues. Germline loops: CDR1 SEHNR, CDR2 FQNEAQ (reference sequence). The V and J ends lost 1 base and 6 bases respectively, with 12 bases between them. CDR3 coding DNA: TGTGCCAGCAGCTTAGAAACCCAACGCGATGGCTACACCTTC. This sequence encodes CASSLETQRDGYTF.